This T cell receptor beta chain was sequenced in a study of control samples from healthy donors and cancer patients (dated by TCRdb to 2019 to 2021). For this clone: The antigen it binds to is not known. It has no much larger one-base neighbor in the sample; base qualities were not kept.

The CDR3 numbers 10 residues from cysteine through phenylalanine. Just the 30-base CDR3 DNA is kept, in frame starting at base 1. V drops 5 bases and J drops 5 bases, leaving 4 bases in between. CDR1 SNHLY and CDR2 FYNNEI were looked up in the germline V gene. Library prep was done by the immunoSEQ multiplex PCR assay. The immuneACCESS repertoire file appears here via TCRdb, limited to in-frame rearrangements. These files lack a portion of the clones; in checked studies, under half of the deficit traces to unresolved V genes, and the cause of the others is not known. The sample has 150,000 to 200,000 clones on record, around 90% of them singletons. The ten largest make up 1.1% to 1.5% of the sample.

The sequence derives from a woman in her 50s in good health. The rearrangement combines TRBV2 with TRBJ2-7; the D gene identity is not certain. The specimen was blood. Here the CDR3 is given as CASSSNEQYF. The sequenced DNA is TGTGCCAGCAGTTCGAACGAGCAGTACTTC.